Shown below are 27 T cell receptor beta chains from a single sample sequenced in a study of patients and donors after allogeneic stem cell transplantation. TCRdb re-analysed the RT-PCR reads in MiXCR, keeping a single row per CDR3 protein. The sample consists of about 87,000 distinct CDR3 sequences, roughly 4.9% of them appearing once. The sample was blood, either unsorted or a sorted T cell fraction (not recorded which). The receptors stem from a human donor who was either an allogeneic HSCT recipient or a stem cell or donor lymphocyte infusion donor (not recorded which). It is not recorded whose cells these are; they may come from a transplant donor.

This clonotype was detected ten times or more. V usage is TRBV20-1 and J usage is TRBJ1-1; weak D call: TRBD1 (6 bases). V lost 6 bases, J lost 3 bases, and 17 bases lay in between. Germline CDR1 and CDR2: DFQATT and SNEGSKA (reference sequence). CDR3 length: 14 residues. CDR3 coding DNA: TGCAGTGCCCCCCCGAGGGGGGGGTACACTGAAGCTTTCTTT. It encodes CSAPPRGGYTEAFF.

This clonotype was seen ten or more times. The rearrangement links TRBV3-1 to TRBJ2-1; D is unresolved. The CDR3 runs to 13 residues. The ends were cut back, 4 bases at V and 6 bases at J, with 10 bases in the middle. Germline CDR1 LGHDT, CDR2 YNNKEL (reference sequence). The CDR3 sequence: CASSLTTANEQFF. For the CDR3, the DNA is TGTGCCAGCAGCCTAACGACGGCCAATGAGCAGTTCTTC.

This clonotype was picked up many times. V and J are TRBV7-7 and TRBJ2-1, with unresolved D. With 0 bases removed from V and 10 bases from J, the gap between germline ends came to 10 bases. This CDR3 spans 13 amino acids. Germline CDR1 reads SSHAT; CDR2 reads FNYEAQ (reference sequence). The CDR3 DNA follows: TGTGCCAGCAGCTTAGCCCCAGCATCCGAGCAGTTCTTC. The encoded protein is CASSLAPASEQFF.

This clonotype has at least ten counts. This chain connects TRBV7-2 to TRBJ2-1; the match to TRBD2 covers 9 bases. The CDR3 has 14 amino acids. The trim removed 4 bases at V and 9 bases at J, leaving 7 bases unmatched. Germline V gene data show CDR1 as SGHTA and CDR2 as FQGNSA. The CDR3 is CASSSLAGGGEQFF. The DNA for the CDR3 is TGTGCCAGCAGCTCCCTGGCGGGGGGGGGTGAGCAGTTCTTC.

There are many counts of this clonotype. The V call is TRBV10-3, the J call TRBJ1-1, with D unclear. Trimming pared 4 bases from V and 5 bases from J, leaving 11 bases between. Per the germline V gene, CDR1 is ENHRY and CDR2 is SYGVKD. The CDR3 has 13 amino acids. CDR3 DNA: TGTGCCATCAGTGTGGGATCGGAAACTGAAGCTTTCTTT. Translating it yields CAISVGSETEAFF.

This clonotype has a count of ten or more. V gene TRBV27 combines with J gene TRBJ2-7; D remains unclear. The CDR3 loop spans 16 amino acids. Trimming pared 7 bases from V and 1 base from J, leaving 20 bases between. Germline assignment: CDR1 MNHEY and CDR2 SMNVEV (reference sequence). In DNA, the CDR3 is TGTGCCAGCACCCCTTCCGCCGTGGCAGCGTCCTACGAGCAGTACTTC. As protein: CASTPSAVAASYEQYF.

This clonotype came up many times. This chain uses TRBV7-9 with TRBJ2-3, with D perhaps matching TRBD1 (6 bases). V was shortened by 3 bases and J by 4 bases, with 8 bases between the two germline ends. In germline, CDR1 is SEHNR, CDR2 FQNEAQ (reference sequence). The length of the CDR3 is 13 residues. The CDR3 reads CASSFGGPDTQYF. CDR3 nucleotides: TGTGCCAGCAGCTTTGGGGGCCCAGATACGCAGTATTTT.

This clonotype was recorded many times. The CDR3: CASSLERAGSNEQFF. CDR3 sequence (DNA): TGTGCCAGCAGCTTAGAGAGGGCGGGGTCCAATGAGCAGTTCTTC. This chain connects TRBV7-2 to TRBJ2-1; TRBD2 is a possible D gene (6 bases). CDR3 size: 15 residues. The germline V gene encodes CDR1 SGHTA and CDR2 FQGNSA. V dropped 1 base and J dropped 6 bases, with 13 bases sitting between them.

This clonotype has a count of ten or more. The rearrangement links TRBV29-1 to TRBJ1-2, with unresolved D. V was shortened by 4 bases and J by 5 bases, with 8 bases between the two germline ends. The CDR3 loop spans 11 amino acids. Germline CDR1 and CDR2: SQVTM and ANQGSEA. The CDR3 nucleotides read TGCAGCGTTGGTTCAGTATATGGCTACACCTTC. Its protein is CSVGSVYGYTF.

This clonotype appeared many times. The V gene is TRBV6-5, the J gene TRBJ2-3; D is undetermined. CDR3 length: 15 residues. V was shortened by 0 bases and J by 5 bases, with 12 bases between the two germline ends. The germline CDR1 and CDR2 sequences are MNHEY and SVGAGI. The CDR3 sequence: CASSYSNPQRDTQYF. For the CDR3, the DNA is TGTGCCAGCAGTTACTCGAACCCACAGAGAGATACGCAGTATTTT.

This clonotype was picked up many times. This rearrangement joins TRBV4-1 to TRBJ1-4; D gene uncertain. Trimming cost V 8 bases and J 6 bases, with 10 bases left between them. CDR3 size: 12 residues. Germline CDR1 is MGHRA and CDR2 is YSYEKL. The CDR3 nucleotides are TGCGCCAGCTACGGGCGTGATGAAAAACTGTTTTTT. Its protein product is CASYGRDEKLFF.

This clonotype was observed a few times. The CDR3 loop is CASRTGASEAFF. CDR3 in DNA: TGTGCCAGCAGGACAGGGGCTTCTGAAGCTTTCTTT. The chain is built from TRBV6-2 or TRBV6-3 and TRBJ1-1, with 8 bases fitting TRBD1. The V gene end was trimmed by 6 bases and the J gene end by 6 bases; junction bases not matched to a gene: 3. CDR3 length: 12 amino acids. Germline loops: CDR1 MNHEY, CDR2 SVGEGT.

This clonotype was recorded at least ten times. J is TRBJ2-7 and V is TRBV20-1; D possibly corresponds to TRBD2 (5 bases). The CDR3 extends over 16 amino acids. Trimming took 6 bases from V and 0 from J, leaving 21 bases between them. In germline, CDR1 is DFQATT, CDR2 SNEGSKA (reference sequence). CDR3 sequence: CSANGIGSGSSYEQYF. The CDR3 DNA reads as TGCAGTGCCAACGGGATTGGATCGGGAAGCTCCTACGAGCAGTACTTC.

The chain combines TRBV5-1 with TRBJ2-1, with D maybe TRBD2 (6 bases). Between the trimmed V and J ends, which lost 7 bases and 3 bases, there was a span of 14 bases. The V gene's germline CDR1 is SGHRS and CDR2 YFSETQ. CDR3 size: 14 residues. The CDR3 DNA is TGCGCCAGCTCGGATGGGACTCTCTACAATGAGCAGTTCTTC. It yields the protein CASSDGTLYNEQFF.

The chain combines TRBV6-2 or TRBV6-3 with TRBJ2-5; D gene ambiguous. Germline CDR1 reads MNHEY; CDR2 reads SVGEGT. CDR3 length: 13 amino acids. The V gene lost 4 bases and the J gene lost 1 base, with 7 bases spanning the gap. The CDR3 nucleotides are TGTGCCAGCAGTTCCCCCACCCAAGAGACCCAGTACTTC. Its translation is CASSSPTQETQYF.

This clonotype was seen more than once but under ten times. The CDR3, as DNA: TGTGCCAGCAGTGAAGCGAACAGGTTGAATCAGCCCCAGCATTTT. It translates to CASSEANRLNQPQHF. V and J are TRBV6-1 and TRBJ1-5; tentative D call: TRBD1 (5 bases). Germline V gene sequence: CDR1 MNHNS, CDR2 SASEGT. The CDR3 loop spans 15 amino acids. Trimming left V 0 bases short and J 4 bases short, with 10 bases between.

The rearrangement joins TRBV2 to TRBJ2-7; 12 bases are a match to TRBD2. The germline gives CDR1 SNHLY, CDR2 FYNNEI. V was pared by 7 bases and J by 2 bases, with 9 bases of the junction left unmatched. This CDR3 comprises 16 residues. In nucleotides, the CDR3 is TGTGCCAGCAATGACGGACTAGCGGGATCCGCCTACGAGCAGTACTTC. Translation: CASNDGLAGSAYEQYF. Drawing the rest from reference TRBV2 and TRBJ2-7, the complete variable domain is EPEVTQTPSHQVTQMGQEVILRCVPISNHLYFYWYRQILGQKVEFLVSFYNNEISEKSEIFDDQFSVERPDGSNFTLKIRSTKLEDSAMYFCASNDGLAGSAYEQYFGPGTRLTVT.

This clonotype was detected many times. J is TRBJ2-7 and V is TRBV20-1, with 12 bases identical to TRBD2. J was trimmed by 2 bases and V by 2 bases; bases with no gene match: 4. Germline V gene sequence: CDR1 DFQATT, CDR2 SNEGSKA (reference sequence). The CDR3 runs 15 residues. The CDR3 spells CSARPPSGGAYEQYF. The CDR3 DNA sequence: TGCAGTGCTAGACCCCCTAGCGGGGGGGCCTACGAGCAGTACTTC.

This clonotype has just a few counts. The V gene is TRBV12-3 or TRBV12-4, the J gene TRBJ1-1; D remains ambiguous. V was clipped by 5 bases and J by 4 bases, with 8 bases between them. This CDR3 is 12 amino acids long. CDR3 sequence reads: CASSKGFTEAFF. The DNA for the CDR3 is TGTGCCAGCAGTAAGGGTTTCACTGAAGCTTTCTTT.

The chain carries TRBV9 and TRBJ2-3; D not resolved. This CDR3 contains 14 residues. Germline lookup yields CDR1 SGDLS and CDR2 YYNGEE. V shed 2 bases and J shed 3 bases, with 10 bases lying between them. The CDR3: CASSVQDGTDTQYF. Here the CDR3 DNA reads TGTGCCAGCAGCGTGCAAGATGGGACAGATACGCAGTATTTT.

The sample holds many counts of this clonotype. The V call is TRBV6-6, the J call TRBJ1-2; D is undetermined. The CDR3 is made up of 12 amino acids. Germline CDR1 and CDR2: MNHNY and SVGAGI (reference sequence). The ends were cut back, 6 bases at V and 6 bases at J, with 11 bases in the middle. Here the CDR3 reads CASSNNNDGYTF. The CDR3, as DNA: TGTGCCAGCAGCAATAATAATGATGGCTACACCTTC.

This clonotype was seen a handful of times. The V gene is TRBV3-1, the J gene TRBJ1-2; TRBD1 matches 8 bases. Germline CDR1 reads LGHDT; CDR2 reads YNNKEL (reference sequence). The CDR3 is 16 residues long. Losses at the gene ends were 1 base for V and 8 bases for J; bases not matched to a gene: 12. The CDR3 spells CASSQGFPAGGKGYTF. The CDR3 bases are TGTGCCAGCAGCCAAGGATTCCCGGCAGGGGGCAAAGGCTACACCTTC. The variable domain in full, with the rest retrieved from reference TRBV3-1 and TRBJ1-2, is DTAVSQTPKYLVTQMGNDKSIKCEQNLGHDTMYWYKQDSKKFLKIMFSYNNKELIINETVPNRFSPKSPDKAHLNLHINSLELGDSAVYFCASSQGFPAGGKGYTFGSGTRLTVV.

Comments on this clonotype: Being one base from a much bigger clone, this may be a read error. As DNA, the CDR3 is TGTGCCGGCTCACCTTTAGCTCCTAGCGGGAGTAATGAGCAGTTCTTC. Encoded protein: CAGSPLAPSGSNEQFF. This chain uses TRBV18 with TRBJ2-1; the match to TRBD2 covers 10 bases. CDR3 length equals 16 residues. Germline V gene sequence: CDR1 KGHSH, CDR2 LQKENI.

A note on this clonotype: This may be a read error, as it is one base from a much larger clone. This chain joins TRBV27 and TRBJ2-1; TRBD2 agrees at 13 bases. Germline CDR1 is MNHEY and CDR2 is SMNVEV (reference sequence). The CDR3 spans 15 residues. V lost 6 bases to trimming and J lost 5 bases; unmatched junction nucleotides: 4. The CDR3 protein is CASRWGLAGHNEQFF. The CDR3 bases are TGTGCCAGCAGGTGGGGACTAGCGGGACACAATGAGCAGTTCTTC.

This clonotype was seen more than once but under ten times. The genes are TRBV4-2 and TRBJ1-5; D is unclear. Between the trimmed V and J ends, which lost 1 base and 5 bases, there was a span of 9 bases. Germline loops: CDR1 LGHNA, CDR2 YNFKEQ. The CDR3 extends over 14 amino acids. In DNA, the CDR3 is TGTGCCAGCAGCCAAGGTAGCGGGGATCAGCCCCAGCATTTT. Translated: CASSQGSGDQPQHF.

This chain connects TRBV2 to TRBJ1-5; no definite D call. The CDR3 has 13 amino acids. The V gene lost 6 bases and the J gene lost 4 bases, with 10 bases spanning the gap. The germline V gene encodes CDR1 SNHLY and CDR2 FYNNEI. This CDR3 reads CASRRAQNQPQHF. As DNA, the CDR3 is TGTGCCAGCAGACGGGCACAAAATCAGCCCCAGCATTTT.

The chain is built from TRBV18 and TRBJ2-1, with unresolved D. This CDR3 is 11 amino acids long. CDR1 KGHSH and CDR2 LQKENI come from the germline V gene. V dropped 3 bases and J dropped 9 bases, with 6 bases sitting between them. The CDR3 region is CASSPEGEQFF. CDR3 DNA sequence: TGTGCCAGCTCACCGGAAGGTGAGCAGTTCTTC. Full variable domain (outside the CDR3, taken from reference TRBV18 and TRBJ2-1): NAGVMQNPRHLVRRRGQEARLRCSPMKGHSHVYWYRQLPEEGLKFMVYLQKENIIDESGMPKERFSAEFPKEGPSILRIQQVVRGDSAAYFCASSPEGEQFFGPGTRLTVL.